The 20 T cell receptor beta chains below come from one sample, sequenced in a study of cytomegalovirus exposure and HLA in healthy donors. Only in-frame clones appear in the TCRdb table, and some are missing; sequencing was by immunoSEQ multiplex PCR. The data show 100,000 to 130,000 clones, approximately 95% seen once. Sequencing was done on a sample of PBMCs. The origin of the receptors is a young woman in good health and CMV-seronegative.

The rearrangement joins TRBV4-3 to TRBJ1-1; maybe TRBD1 (5 bases). The germline V gene has CDR1 LGHNA and CDR2 YSLEER. The germline V and J ends were trimmed by 0 bases and 0 bases, with 11 bases remaining between them. CDR3 length: 16 residues. For the CDR3, the DNA is TGCGCCAGCAGCCAAGAAGACAGAATTATGAACACTGAAGCTTTCTTT. Amino acids: CASSQEDRIMNTEAFF.

The chain links TRBV7-8 to TRBJ2-5, with 10 bases matching TRBD1. V dropped 3 bases and J dropped 4; count of bases not matched to a gene: 5. Germline CDR1 is SGHVS and CDR2 is FQNEAQ. This CDR3 is 15 amino acids long. This chain's CDR3 is CASSFDRGRGETQYF. The CDR3 DNA sequence: TGTGCCAGCAGCTTCGACAGGGGGCGAGGAGAGACCCAGTACTTC. Drawing the rest from reference TRBV7-8 and TRBJ2-5, the complete variable domain is GAGVSQSPRYKVAKRGQDVALRCDPISGHVSLFWYQQALGQGPEFLTYFQNEAQLDKSGLPSDRFFAERPEGSVSTLKIQRTQQEDSAVYLCASSFDRGRGETQYFGPGTRLLVL.

For this clone: The same CDR3 can be traced to other DNA sequences in this sample. The chain has TRBV4-1 and TRBJ2-7; TRBD1 matches at 8 bases. The V gene end was trimmed by 3 bases and the J gene end by 2 bases; junction bases not matched to a gene: 3. The CDR3 runs 14 residues. From germline, CDR1 is MGHRA and CDR2 YSYEKL. CDR3 nucleotide sequence: TGCGCCAGCAGCCAGGAGGACAGGGCCTACGAGCAGTACTTC. Translated: CASSQEDRAYEQYF.

This clone was detected once. V gene TRBV13 combines with J gene TRBJ1-2; tentatively, D is TRBD1 (5 bases). CDR1 PRHDT and CDR2 FYEKMQ come from the germline V gene (reference sequence). The CDR3 is 15 amino acids. Trimming took 2 bases from V and 7 from J, leaving 17 bases between them. The CDR3 nucleotides are TGTGCCAGCAGCTTACAGGCCAGGGTTATGCTTGGCTACACCTTC. Protein sequence: CASSLQARVMLGYTF.

This clone has a single count. This rearrangement joins TRBV28 to TRBJ2-2, with 8 nucleotides matching TRBD1. Germline trimming cut 6 bases from V and 2 bases from J; bases unmatched to any gene: 8. This CDR3 is 16 amino acids long. Germline V CDR1 and CDR2: MDHEN, SYDVKM. The CDR3, as DNA: TGTGCCAGCAGCCCAGGACAGGGCGTAAACACCGGGGAGCTGTTTTTT. Amino acid sequence: CASSPGQGVNTGELFF.

This chain links TRBV4-2 with TRBJ1-2; D remains unclear. Deletions cut 7 bases from V and 8 bases from J, with 23 bases between. This CDR3 spans 15 amino acids. CDR1 is LGHNA and CDR2 is YNFKEQ in the germline V gene. CDR3 amino acids: CASTPDFEWGGGYTF. DNA for the CDR3: TGTGCCAGCACTCCTGACTTCGAATGGGGAGGCGGCTACACCTTC.

V is TRBV7-3 and J is TRBJ1-2; no definite D call. The germline V and J ends were trimmed by 0 bases and 6 bases, with 8 bases remaining between them. The CDR3 contains 13 residues. The germline V gene encodes CDR1 SGHTA and CDR2 FQGTGA. Written as DNA, the CDR3 is TGTGCCAGCAGCTTAACAGCCGTTGATGGCTACACCTTC. It codes for CASSLTAVDGYTF.

The chain employs TRBV4-1 and TRBJ2-1, with a possible D match to TRBD1 (6 bases). Trimming cost V 0 bases and J 9 bases, with 9 bases left between them. CDR3 length: 13 amino acids. Germline V gene sequence: CDR1 MGHRA, CDR2 YSYEKL. CDR3 nucleotide sequence: TGCGCCAGCAGCCAAGAAACAGGGACTGAGCAGTTCTTC. Its protein is CASSQETGTEQFF.

The chain recombines TRBV19 with TRBJ1-4; 7 bases agree with TRBD1. CDR1 and CDR2 from the germline V gene are LNHDA and SQIVND (reference sequence). Trimming at V came to 9 bases and at J to 4 bases, leaving 5 bases not matched to a gene. The CDR3 consists of 13 residues. CDR3 nucleotide sequence: TGTGCCAGCCAGGGACAGCTTAATGAAAAACTGTTTTTT. Its translation: CASQGQLNEKLFF.

This clone was detected once. The chain has TRBV7-2 and TRBJ2-7, with D perhaps TRBD2 (6 bases). CDR3 size: 13 residues. Trimming shortened V by 1 base and J by 4 bases, and 8 bases separated the two germline ends. Germline CDR1 SGHTA, CDR2 FQGNSA. This CDR3 reads CASSLVREYEQYF. The DNA for the CDR3 is TGTGCCAGCAGCTTAGTGCGGGAATACGAGCAGTACTTC.

CDR3 DNA: TGTGCCAGCGGGGAACAGGGACAAGAGACCCAGTACTTC. This sequence encodes CASGEQGQETQYF. The chain joins TRBV2 to TRBJ2-5; possibly TRBD1 for D (6 bases). Germline-derived CDR1 and CDR2 are SNHLY and FYNNEI. CDR3 size: 13 residues. The V end was cut by 8 bases, the J end by 2 bases, with 12 bases between. The full variable domain, with the rest looked up from reference TRBV2 and TRBJ2-5, is EPEVTQTPSHQVTQMGQEVILRCVPISNHLYFYWYRQILGQKVEFLVSFYNNEISEKSEIFDDQFSVERPDGSNFTLKIRSTKLEDSAMYFCASGEQGQETQYFGPGTRLLVL.

J is TRBJ1-5 and V is TRBV6-5; 7 nucleotides line up with TRBD1. Germline CDR1 is MNHEY and CDR2 is SVGAGI. CDR3 length equals 14 residues. Trimming at V came to 5 bases and at J to 5 bases, leaving 6 bases not matched to a gene. CDR3 in DNA: TGTGCCAGCAGTCGGACAGGAGATTATCAGCCCCAGCATTTT. This sequence encodes CASSRTGDYQPQHF.

The chain has TRBV28 and TRBJ2-2, with 8 bases aligning to TRBD2. The CDR3 length is 17 residues. The V and J ends lost 6 bases and 6 bases, in that order; junction bases with no gene match: 15. Looked up from germline, CDR1 is MDHEN and CDR2 is SYDVKM. CDR3 in amino acids: CASSPAGGYSISGELFF. The CDR3 DNA is TGTGCCAGCAGCCCGGCGGGGGGCTACTCAATTTCCGGGGAGCTGTTTTTT. The full variable domain, rest sourced from reference TRBV28 and TRBJ2-2, is DVKVTQSSRYLVKRTGEKVFLECVQDMDHENMFWYRQDPGLGLRLIYFSYDVKMKEKGDIPEGYSVSREKKERFSLILESASTNQTSMYLCASSPAGGYSISGELFFGEGSRLTVL.

This rearrangement joins TRBV7-2 to TRBJ2-5, with 10 bases identical to TRBD2. The length of the CDR3 is 15 residues. V dropped 5 bases and J dropped 5; count of bases not matched to a gene: 8. Per germline, CDR1 SGHTA and CDR2 FQGNSA. CDR3 region: CASSMIAGGTETQYF. The CDR3 DNA is TGTGCCAGCAGCATGATAGCGGGGGGAACGGAGACCCAGTACTTC.

The chain recombines TRBV7-9 with TRBJ1-2; perhaps TRBD1 as D (6 bases). Trimming took off 5 bases at V and 7 bases at J, with 17 bases between the two ends. The length of the CDR3 is 14 residues. The germline gives CDR1 SEHNR, CDR2 FQNEAQ (reference sequence). The CDR3 region is CASSPSRGGFGYTF. CDR3 coding DNA: TGTGCCAGCAGCCCATCTAGGGGGGGGTTTGGCTACACCTTC. Together with reference TRBV7-9 and TRBJ1-2, the CDR3 gives the full variable domain: DTGVSQNPRHKITKRGQNVTFRCDPISEHNRLYWYRQTLGQGPEFLTYFQNEAQLEKSRLLSDRFSAERPKGSFSTLEIQRTEQGDSAMYLCASSPSRGGFGYTFGSGTRLTVV.

The gene calls are TRBV9 and TRBJ2-5; D may be TRBD1 (6 bases). Germline loops: CDR1 SGDLS, CDR2 YYNGEE. This CDR3 region has 16 residues. V was shortened by 0 bases and J by 2 bases, with 14 bases between the two germline ends. The CDR3 loop is CASSVGRTEPQETQYF. CDR3 bases: TGTGCCAGCAGCGTAGGCAGGACAGAACCGCAAGAGACCCAGTACTTC.

This rearrangement joins TRBV15 to TRBJ2-7; D remains ambiguous. From germline, CDR1 is LNHNV and CDR2 YYDKDF (reference sequence). With 5 bases removed from V and 0 bases from J, the gap between germline ends came to 8 bases. The CDR3 has 13 residues. The CDR3 protein is CATSSPNSYEQYF. The CDR3 bases are TGTGCCACCAGCTCGCCTAACTCCTACGAGCAGTACTTC.

The chain has TRBV9 and TRBJ1-6; 7 bases are a match to TRBD1. The V gene end was trimmed by 0 bases and the J gene end by 0 bases; junction bases not matched to a gene: 0. Germline CDR1 and CDR2: SGDLS and YYNGEE. The CDR3 length is 16 residues. The CDR3 DNA reads as TGTGCCAGCAGCGTAGGACAGGGCTCCTATAATTCACCCCTCCACTTT. Protein: CASSVGQGSYNSPLHF.

The V call is TRBV4-2, the J call TRBJ1-4, with D possibly matching TRBD1 (5 bases). The germline V gene has CDR1 LGHNA and CDR2 YNFKEQ. Trimming took 1 base from V and 5 from J, leaving 14 bases between them. This CDR3 has 16 amino acids. CDR3 in DNA: TGTGCCAGCAGCCAAGTGGGGCAGGGTAGGAATGAAAAACTGTTTTTT. Amino acid sequence: CASSQVGQGRNEKLFF.

CDR3 protein: CASSFQGLNSPLHF. For the CDR3, the DNA is TGTGCCAGCAGCTTTCAGGGCCTCAATTCACCCCTCCACTTT. The J gene is TRBJ1-6, the V gene TRBV7-9, with D possibly being TRBD1 (5 bases). This CDR3 has 14 amino acids. The germline V gene has CDR1 SEHNR and CDR2 FQNEAQ (reference sequence). V was pared by 3 bases and J by 7 bases, with 10 bases between. The variable domain in full, completed from reference TRBV7-9 and TRBJ1-6, reads DTGVSQNPRHKITKRGQNVTFRCDPISEHNRLYWYRQTLGQGPEFLTYFQNEAQLEKSRLLSDRFSAERPKGSFSTLEIQRTEQGDSAMYLCASSFQGLNSPLHFGNGTRLTVT.